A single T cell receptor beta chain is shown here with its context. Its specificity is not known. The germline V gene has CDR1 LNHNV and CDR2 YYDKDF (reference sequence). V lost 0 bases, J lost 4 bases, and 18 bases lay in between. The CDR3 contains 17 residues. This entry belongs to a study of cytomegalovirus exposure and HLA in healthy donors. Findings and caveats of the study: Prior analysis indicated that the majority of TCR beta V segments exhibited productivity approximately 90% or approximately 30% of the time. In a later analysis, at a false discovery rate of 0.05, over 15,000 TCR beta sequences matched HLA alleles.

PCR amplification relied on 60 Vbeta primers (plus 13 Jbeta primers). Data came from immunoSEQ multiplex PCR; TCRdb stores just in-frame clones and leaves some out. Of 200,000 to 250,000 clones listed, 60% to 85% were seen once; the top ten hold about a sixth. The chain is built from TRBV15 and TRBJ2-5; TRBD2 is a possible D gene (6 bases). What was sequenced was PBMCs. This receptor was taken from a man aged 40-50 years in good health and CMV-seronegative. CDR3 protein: CATSRDQRVSRRETQYF. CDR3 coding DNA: TGTGCCACCAGCAGAGACCAGCGGGTCTCCAGGCGAGAGACCCAGTACTTC.